This TCR beta chain is drawn from a study of T cells in Graves' hyperthyroidism and ophthalmopathy. In the study overall: Pretreatment peripheral blood was obtained at initial diagnosis.

RNA transcripts provided the source from which TCR beta CDR3 regions were amplified. The primer set for the first-round RT-PCR of the TCR CDR3 was HTBI. TCRdb re-derived calls from the multiplex PCR reads in MiXCR, one entry per CDR3 protein. The sample has more than 450,000 distinct CDR3 sequences; 20% are singletons. CDR1 is SGHDN and CDR2 is FVKESK in the germline V gene. V lost 3 bases and J 3 bases, leaving 12 bases between the germline ends. The CDR3 totals 14 residues. Notes on the study in general: Ophthalmopathy was distinguished from stable hyperthyroidism by 13 V-J signatures.

A word on this clonotype: Its antigen is not known.

V gene TRBV14 combines with J gene TRBJ2-7; no clear D gene. Sequences were obtained from blood. The sequence derives from a man aged 35-49 years with Graves' ophthalmopathy. The CDR3 protein is CASSHPSPFYEQYF. CDR3 nucleotide sequence: TGTGCCAGCAGCCACCCCTCGCCTTTCTACGAGCAGTACTTC.